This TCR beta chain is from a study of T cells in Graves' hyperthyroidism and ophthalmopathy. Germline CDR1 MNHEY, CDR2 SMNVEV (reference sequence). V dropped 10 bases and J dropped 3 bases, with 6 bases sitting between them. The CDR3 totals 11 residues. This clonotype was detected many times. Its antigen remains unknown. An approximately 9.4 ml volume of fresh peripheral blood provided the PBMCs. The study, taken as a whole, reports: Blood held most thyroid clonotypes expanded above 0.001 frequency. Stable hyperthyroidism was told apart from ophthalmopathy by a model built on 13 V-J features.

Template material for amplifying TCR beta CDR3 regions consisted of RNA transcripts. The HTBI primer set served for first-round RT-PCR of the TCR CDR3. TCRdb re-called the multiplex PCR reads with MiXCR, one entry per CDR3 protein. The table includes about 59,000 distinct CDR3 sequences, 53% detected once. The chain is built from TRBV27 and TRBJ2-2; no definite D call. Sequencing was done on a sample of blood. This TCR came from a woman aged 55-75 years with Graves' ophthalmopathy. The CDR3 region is CATMDTGELFF. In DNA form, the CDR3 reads TGTGCCACCATGGACACCGGGGAGCTGTTTTTT.